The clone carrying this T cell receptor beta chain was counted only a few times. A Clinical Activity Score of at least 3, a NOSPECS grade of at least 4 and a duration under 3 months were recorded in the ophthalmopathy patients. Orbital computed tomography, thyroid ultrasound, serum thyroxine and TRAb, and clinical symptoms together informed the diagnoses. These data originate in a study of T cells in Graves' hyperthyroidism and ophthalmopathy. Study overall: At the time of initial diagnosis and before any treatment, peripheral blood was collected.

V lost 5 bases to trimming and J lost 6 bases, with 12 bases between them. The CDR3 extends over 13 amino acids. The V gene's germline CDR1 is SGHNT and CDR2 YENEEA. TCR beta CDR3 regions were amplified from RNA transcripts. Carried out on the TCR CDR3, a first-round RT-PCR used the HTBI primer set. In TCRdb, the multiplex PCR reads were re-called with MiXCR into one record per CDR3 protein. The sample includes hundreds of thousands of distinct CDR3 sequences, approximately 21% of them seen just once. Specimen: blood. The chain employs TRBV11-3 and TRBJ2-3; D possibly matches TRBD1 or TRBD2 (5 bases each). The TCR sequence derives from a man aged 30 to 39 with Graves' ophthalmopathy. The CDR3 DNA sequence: TGTGCCAGCAGCAAGGGACCGGGGGATACGCAGTATTTT. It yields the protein CASSKGPGDTQYF.